The source of this T cell receptor beta chain is a study of T-cell memory formation after mild COVID-19. With constant-segment primers, 5'RACE yielded cDNA libraries of TCR alpha and TCR beta that carried sample barcodes and UMIs. TCRdb analysed the 5' RACE reads with MiXCR anew, one entry per CDR3 protein. The repertoire has roughly 380,000 distinct CDR3 sequences, 25% to 30% of them found once; the top ten carry approximately 13%. Material: PBMCs or a T cell subset sorted from them (not recorded which). This clonotype originated in an adult woman who had mild COVID-19 (a few samples of this study predate the infection). Cell type and time point are not known.

DNA of the CDR3: TGCGCCAGCAGCCCAGGGCGGGGAGGATACCAAGAGACCCAGTACTTC. Translation: CASSPGRGGYQETQYF. V gene TRBV5-1 combines with J gene TRBJ2-5; perhaps TRBD2 as D (6 bases). The CDR3 sequence is 16 residues long. Germline V gives CDR1 SGHRS, CDR2 YFSETQ. V was pared by 4 bases and J by 0 bases, with 16 bases between.